Below, 20 T cell receptor beta chains from the same sample are listed, as sequenced in a study of Ad26.COV2.S vaccination and SARS-CoV-2 variants. The data were produced by immunoSEQ multiplex PCR, yet TCRdb's version contains in-frame clones alone and is incomplete. The data show over 110,000 clones, about nine tenths seen once. The sequences come from peripheral blood, collected after recovery from COVID-19. The receptor source for this set is a human donor who had recovered from COVID-19.

The V call is TRBV2, the J call TRBJ2-2, with TRBD2 as a possible D gene (5 bases). The CDR3 runs to 14 residues. The V end was cut by 6 bases, the J end by 2 bases, with 10 bases between. Germline V CDR1 and CDR2: SNHLY, FYNNEI. The CDR3 region has the DNA TGTGCCAGCAGGGTTGGACTTAACACCGGGGAGCTGTTTTTT. Encoded protein: CASRVGLNTGELFF.

V usage is TRBV15 and J usage is TRBJ1-6; D gene uncertain. There are 14 residues in the CDR3. Germline values: CDR1 LNHNV, CDR2 YYDKDF (reference sequence). Trimming left V 0 bases short and J 7 bases short, with 7 bases between. The CDR3 loop is CATSRDRGNSPLHF. The CDR3, as DNA: TGTGCCACCAGCAGAGATCGCGGGAATTCACCCCTCCACTTT.

The rearrangement links TRBV3-1 (or the pseudogene TRBV3-2) to TRBJ1-1; D call uncertain. Germline CDR1 is LGHDT and CDR2 is YNNKEL (reference sequence). The V end was cut by 0 bases, the J end by 0 bases, with 8 bases between. The CDR3 is 15 residues long. Here the CDR3 DNA reads TGTGCCAGCAGCCAAGAGGGGATTATGAACACTGAAGCTTTCTTT. This translates into CASSQEGIMNTEAFF.

CDR3 nucleotide sequence: TGTGCCAGCAGTTTAAGGGGGGCAGGCTATGGCTACACCTTC. Protein sequence: CASSLRGAGYGYTF. This chain connects TRBV27 to TRBJ1-2; tentatively, D is TRBD1 (6 bases). CDR1 is MNHEY, CDR2 SMNVEV, per germline (reference sequence). Deletions cut 2 bases from V and 4 bases from J, with 11 bases between. CDR3 size: 14 residues.

The chain joins TRBV21-1 to TRBJ2-1; TRBD1 was called by the table and not checked on the DNA. TRBV21-1 is shown as a pseudogene. The CDR3 covers 13 residues. The CDR3 loop reads CASRKYRADEQFF. CDR3 in DNA: TGTGCCAGCAGAAAATACAGGGCCGATGAGCAGTTCTTC.

This sequence joins TRBV7-6 and TRBJ2-5; D unclear. The CDR3 extends over 14 amino acids. Trimming left V 0 bases short and J 7 bases short, with 12 bases between. Germline CDR1 reads SGHVS; CDR2 reads FNYEAQ. The CDR3 region is CASSLATSLGTQYF. In DNA, the CDR3 is TGTGCCAGCAGCTTAGCGACGAGCCTAGGGACCCAGTACTTC.

This rearrangement joins TRBV30 to TRBJ2-3; 8 bases map to TRBD2. V shed 0 bases, J shed 6 bases, and the junction held 5 bases outside the gene matches. CDR3 length: 14 residues. Germline loops: CDR1 GTSNPN, CDR2 SVGIG (reference sequence). CDR3 bases: TGTGCCTGGAGTGTCGGGGGGGCGTCCGATACGCAGTATTTT. Its protein product is CAWSVGGASDTQYF.

This chain uses TRBV28 with TRBJ1-2; perhaps TRBD1 as D (5 bases). V gave up 8 bases and J gave up 4 bases, with 17 bases separating them. The CDR3 is 14 residues long. Germline V lookup: CDR1 MDHEN, CDR2 SYDVKM. Written as DNA, the CDR3 is TGTGCCAGCCTCGGGCAGGGTATAGGCTATGGCTACACCTTC. It specifies CASLGQGIGYGYTF.

The V call is TRBV5-6, the J call TRBJ1-6, with D unclear. The germline gives CDR1 SGHDT, CDR2 YYEEEE. The V and J ends lost 0 bases and 6 bases respectively, with 7 bases between them. The CDR3 is 14 residues long. The CDR3, as DNA: TGTGCCAGCAGCTTGGGGACGAGTAATTCACCCCTCCACTTT. Translation gives CASSLGTSNSPLHF.

The chain links TRBV4-1 to TRBJ1-1; D call uncertain. V was pared by 1 base and J by 1 base, with 7 bases between. CDR3 length: 14 amino acids. CDR1 and CDR2 (germline): MGHRA, YSYEKL. The CDR3 coding sequence is TGCGCCAGCAGCCAAGCGGGAGGGAACACTGAAGCTTTCTTT. It translates to CASSQAGGNTEAFF.

The V gene is TRBV29-1, the J gene TRBJ2-2, with D maybe TRBD2 (5 bases). This CDR3 contains 14 residues. V was shortened by 5 bases and J by 2 bases, with 12 bases between the two germline ends. CDR1 and CDR2 from the germline V gene are SQVTM and ANQGSEA. For the CDR3, the DNA is TGCAGCGTTCGGGCGGGTGACAACACCGGGGAGCTGTTTTTT. It translates to CSVRAGDNTGELFF.

The chain has TRBV30 and TRBJ2-3; D perhaps matches TRBD2 (5 bases). Germline CDR1 reads GTSNPN; CDR2 reads SVGIG (reference sequence). V lost 3 bases to trimming and J lost 1 base, with 14 bases between them. The length of the CDR3 is 15 residues. CDR3 sequence reads: CAWSDGLPGTDTQYF. CDR3 nucleotides: TGTGCCTGGAGCGACGGACTGCCGGGCACAGATACGCAGTATTTT.

This clone occurred a few times. The genes are TRBV7-8 and TRBJ2-7, with TRBD1 matching 8 bases. The CDR3 has 13 residues. The germline CDR1 and CDR2 sequences are SGHVS and FQNEAQ. Losses at the gene ends were 5 bases for V and 2 bases for J; bases not matched to a gene: 2. In nucleotides, the CDR3 is TGTGCCAGCAGCCGGACAGGGCCCTACGAGCAGTACTTC. This translates into CASSRTGPYEQYF.

V is TRBV12-3 or TRBV12-4 and J is TRBJ1-6; D remains unclear. CDR3 size: 12 residues. V was clipped by 3 bases and J by 9 bases, with 6 bases between them. CDR3 bases: TGTGCCAGCAGTTTTTTGGGTTCACCCCTCCACTTT. Protein sequence: CASSFLGSPLHF.

Only a few counts were recorded for this clone. V is TRBV27 and J is TRBJ1-4; D is ambiguous. The germline V gene has CDR1 MNHEY and CDR2 SMNVEV (reference sequence). The CDR3 loop spans 14 amino acids. V lost 6 bases and J lost 7, with 15 bases in between. The CDR3 region has the DNA TGTGCCAGCAGCTCACAAGTGGATGGTGAAAAACTGTTTTTT. Its protein product is CASSSQVDGEKLFF.

The chain has TRBV4-3 and TRBJ1-2; possibly TRBD1 for D (6 bases). CDR1 and CDR2 (germline): LGHNA, YSLEER. The CDR3 sequence is 12 residues long. The V end lost 3 bases, the J end lost 6 bases, and 8 bases lay between the germline ends. Here the CDR3 reads CASSHSGDGYTF. Written as DNA, the CDR3 is TGCGCCAGCAGCCACTCAGGGGATGGCTACACCTTC.

The V gene is TRBV5-1, the J gene TRBJ1-1; maybe TRBD1 (5 bases). Germline V gives CDR1 SGHRS, CDR2 YFSETQ. This CDR3 is 15 amino acids long. V was cut by 5 bases and J by 5 bases, with 19 bases left in between. The CDR3 region is CASSRQSPGRTEAFF. The CDR3 nucleotides read TGCGCCAGCAGTCGACAGTCTCCAGGGCGAACTGAAGCTTTCTTT.

For the CDR3, the DNA is TGTGCCAGTAGTATAGCGAGTAGCTGGGGCGTAACCCAGTACTTC. It codes for CASSIASSWGVTQYF. The V gene is TRBV19, the J gene TRBJ2-5; tentatively, D is TRBD1 (5 bases). The CDR3 contains 15 residues. Trimming cost V 1 base and J 8 bases, with 17 bases left between them. In germline, CDR1 is LNHDA, CDR2 SQIVND (reference sequence).

The chain employs TRBV30 and TRBJ1-2; 10 nucleotides align to TRBD1. The CDR3 length is 16 residues. Germline lookup yields CDR1 GTSNPN and CDR2 SVGIG (reference sequence). V lost 8 bases and J lost 4; bases outside the gene matches: 16. CDR3 sequence reads: CAGDPGQGINSYGYTF. The CDR3 bases are TGTGCCGGGGATCCGGGACAGGGGATTAATTCCTATGGCTACACCTTC. Together with reference TRBV30 and TRBJ1-2, the CDR3 gives the full variable domain: SQTIHQWPATLVQPVGSPLSLECTVEGTSNPNLYWYRQAAGRGLQLLFYSVGIGQISSEVPQNLSASRPQDRQFILSSKKLLLSDSGFYLCAGDPGQGINSYGYTFGSGTRLTVV.

The V gene is TRBV19, the J gene TRBJ1-4, with D perhaps matching TRBD1 (6 bases). CDR3 length: 17 residues. Trimming stripped 3 bases from V and 6 bases from J, with 20 bases between. The germline gives CDR1 LNHDA, CDR2 SQIVND (reference sequence). The CDR3 nucleotides are TGTGCCAGTAGTATCCTGAGGTCGGGGGCCGGCTATGAAAAACTGTTTTTT. Translation gives CASSILRSGAGYEKLFF.